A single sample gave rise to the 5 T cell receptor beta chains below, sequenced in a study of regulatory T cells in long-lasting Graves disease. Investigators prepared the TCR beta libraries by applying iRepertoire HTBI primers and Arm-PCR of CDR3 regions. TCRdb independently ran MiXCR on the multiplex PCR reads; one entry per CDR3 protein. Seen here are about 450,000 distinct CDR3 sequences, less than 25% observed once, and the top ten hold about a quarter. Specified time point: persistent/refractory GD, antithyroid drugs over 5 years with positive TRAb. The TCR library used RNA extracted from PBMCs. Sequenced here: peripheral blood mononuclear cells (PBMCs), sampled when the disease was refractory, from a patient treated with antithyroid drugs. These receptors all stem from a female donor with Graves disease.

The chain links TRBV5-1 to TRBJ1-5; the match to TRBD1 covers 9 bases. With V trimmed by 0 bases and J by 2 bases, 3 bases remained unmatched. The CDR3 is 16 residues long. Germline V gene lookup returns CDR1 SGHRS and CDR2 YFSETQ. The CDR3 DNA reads TGCGCCAGCAGCTTGGGGGACAGGGATGGCAATCAGCCCCAGCATTTT. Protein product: CASSLGDRDGNQPQHF.

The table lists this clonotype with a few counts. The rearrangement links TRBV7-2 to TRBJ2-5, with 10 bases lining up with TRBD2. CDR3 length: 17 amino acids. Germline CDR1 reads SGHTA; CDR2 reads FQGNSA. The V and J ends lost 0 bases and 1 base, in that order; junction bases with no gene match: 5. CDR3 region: CASSLAPAGGFQETQYF. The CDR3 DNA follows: TGTGCCAGCAGCTTAGCCCCAGCGGGAGGGTTCCAAGAGACCCAGTACTTC.

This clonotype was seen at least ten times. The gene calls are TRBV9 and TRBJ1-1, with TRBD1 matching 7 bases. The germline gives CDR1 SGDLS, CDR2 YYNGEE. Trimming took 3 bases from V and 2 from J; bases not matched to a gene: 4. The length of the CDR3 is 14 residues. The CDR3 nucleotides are TGTGCCAGCAGCGCAACAGGGGTAAACACTGAAGCTTTCTTT. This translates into CASSATGVNTEAFF.

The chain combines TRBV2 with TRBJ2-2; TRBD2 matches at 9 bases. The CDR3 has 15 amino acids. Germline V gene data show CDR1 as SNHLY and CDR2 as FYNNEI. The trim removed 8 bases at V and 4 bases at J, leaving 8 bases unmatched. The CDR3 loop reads CASGVLLAGTGELFF. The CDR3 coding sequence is TGTGCCAGCGGAGTACTACTAGCGGGCACCGGGGAGCTGTTTTTT. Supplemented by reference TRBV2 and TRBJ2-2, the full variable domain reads EPEVTQTPSHQVTQMGQEVILRCVPISNHLYFYWYRQILGQKVEFLVSFYNNEISEKSEIFDDQFSVERPDGSNFTLKIRSTKLEDSAMYFCASGVLLAGTGELFFGEGSRLTVL.

CDR3 loop: CASSQEVGAGGRIREQYF. CDR3 sequence (DNA): TGTGCCAGCAGCCAAGAAGTTGGAGCGGGGGGGCGGATACGCGAGCAGTACTTC. The J gene is TRBJ2-7, the V gene TRBV3-1; 10 bases are a match to TRBD2. CDR3 length: 18 residues. Trimming cost V 0 bases and J 6 bases; bases outside gene matches: 14. Germline V gene lookup returns CDR1 LGHDT and CDR2 YNNKEL (reference sequence).